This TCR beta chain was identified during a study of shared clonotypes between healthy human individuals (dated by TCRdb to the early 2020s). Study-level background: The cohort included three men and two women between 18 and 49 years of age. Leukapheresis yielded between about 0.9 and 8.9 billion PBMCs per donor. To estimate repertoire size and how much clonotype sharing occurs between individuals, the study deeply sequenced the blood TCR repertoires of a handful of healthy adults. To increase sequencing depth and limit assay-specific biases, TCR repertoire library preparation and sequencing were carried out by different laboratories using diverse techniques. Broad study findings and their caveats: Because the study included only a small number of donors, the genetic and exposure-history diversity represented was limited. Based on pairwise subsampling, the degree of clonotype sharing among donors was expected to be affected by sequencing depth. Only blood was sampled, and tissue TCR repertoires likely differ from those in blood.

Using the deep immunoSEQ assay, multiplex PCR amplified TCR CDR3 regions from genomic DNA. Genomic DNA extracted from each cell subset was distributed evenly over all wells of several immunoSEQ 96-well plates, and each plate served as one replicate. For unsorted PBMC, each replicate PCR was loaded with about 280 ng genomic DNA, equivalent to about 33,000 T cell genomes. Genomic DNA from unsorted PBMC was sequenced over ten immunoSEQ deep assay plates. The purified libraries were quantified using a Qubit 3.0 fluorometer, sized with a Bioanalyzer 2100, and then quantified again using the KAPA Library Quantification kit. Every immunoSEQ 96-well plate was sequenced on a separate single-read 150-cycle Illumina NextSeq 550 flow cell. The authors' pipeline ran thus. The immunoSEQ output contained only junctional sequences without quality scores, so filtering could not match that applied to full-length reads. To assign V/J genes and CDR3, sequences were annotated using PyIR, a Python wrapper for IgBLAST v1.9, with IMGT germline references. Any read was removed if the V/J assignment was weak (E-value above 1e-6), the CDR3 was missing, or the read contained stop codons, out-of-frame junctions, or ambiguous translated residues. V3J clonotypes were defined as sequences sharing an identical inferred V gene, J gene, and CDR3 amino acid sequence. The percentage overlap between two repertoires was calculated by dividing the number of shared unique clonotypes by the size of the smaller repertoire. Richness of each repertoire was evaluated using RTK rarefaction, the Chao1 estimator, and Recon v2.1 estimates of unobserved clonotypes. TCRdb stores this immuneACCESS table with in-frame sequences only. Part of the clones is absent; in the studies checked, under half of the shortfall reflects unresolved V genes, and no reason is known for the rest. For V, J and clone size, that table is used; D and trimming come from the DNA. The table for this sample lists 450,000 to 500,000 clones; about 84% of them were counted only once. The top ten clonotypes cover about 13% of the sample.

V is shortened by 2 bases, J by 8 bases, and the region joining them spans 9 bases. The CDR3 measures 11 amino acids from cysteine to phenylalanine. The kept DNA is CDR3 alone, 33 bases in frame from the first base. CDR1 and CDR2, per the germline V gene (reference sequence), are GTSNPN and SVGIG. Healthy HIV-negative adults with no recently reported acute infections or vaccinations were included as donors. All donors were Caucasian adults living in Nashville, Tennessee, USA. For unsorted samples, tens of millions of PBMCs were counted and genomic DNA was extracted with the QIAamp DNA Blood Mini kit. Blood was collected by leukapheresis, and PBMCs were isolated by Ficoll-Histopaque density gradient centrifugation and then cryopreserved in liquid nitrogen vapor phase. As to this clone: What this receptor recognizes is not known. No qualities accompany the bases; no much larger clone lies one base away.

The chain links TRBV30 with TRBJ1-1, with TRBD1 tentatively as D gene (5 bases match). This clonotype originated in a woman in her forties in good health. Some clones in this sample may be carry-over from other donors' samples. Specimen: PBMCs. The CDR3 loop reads CAWSLGAEAFF. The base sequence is TGTGCCTGGAGTTTAGGGGCCGAAGCTTTCTTT. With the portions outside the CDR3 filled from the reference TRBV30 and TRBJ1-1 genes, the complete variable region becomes SQTIHQWPATLVQPVGSPLSLECTVEGTSNPNLYWYRQAAGRGLQLLFYSVGIGQISSEVPQNLSASRPQDRQFILSSKKLLLSDSGFYLCAWSLGAEAFFGQGTRLTVV.